The T cell receptor beta chain described here comes from a study of T cell responses to AZD1222 COVID-19 vaccine. Study-level findings and limits: Clonal diversity was possibly underestimated, and white British individuals and females predominated among donors. Baseline seropositivity occurred in only a handful of AZD1222 recipients. Unmutated variant regions are reportedly targeted by nearly half of spike-specific TCRs.

About this clone: Antigen unknown.

V lost 6 bases to trimming and J lost 4 bases, with 9 bases between them. The CDR3 runs 13 residues. The germline CDR1 and CDR2 sequences are ENHRY and SYGVKD. Here immunoSEQ multiplex PCR was the method, and the copy in TCRdb shows in-frame clones only, minus some. The repertoire holds around 170,000 clones, with roughly 93% as singletons. The receptor was derived from an adult in good health. V is TRBV10-3 and J is TRBJ2-2; tentatively, D is TRBD2 (5 bases). Sequenced material: peripheral blood, taken on day 0 of AZD1222 vaccination. CDR3 DNA: TGTGCCATCAGCCAGGAGGCCACCGGGGAGCTGTTTTTT. Amino acid sequence: CAISQEATGELFF.